Listed below are T cell receptor beta chains from one sample, sequenced in a study of T cells after yellow fever vaccination. Each CDR3 protein gets one entry after TCRdb re-called the 5' RACE reads with MiXCR. The profile shows 550,000 or so distinct CDR3 sequences, under 25% of them singletons. The sample here was PBMCs, taken 15 days after the yellow fever booster vaccination. The receptor source for this set is a man aged 25-40 years who received the YFV17D yellow fever vaccine. Both conserved end residues are part of each CDR3. The D gene is left open where the match is weak.

j_gene | v_gene | d_gene | CDR3aa
TRBJ2-3 | TRBV7-7 | NA | CASSSGVGRATDTQYF
TRBJ2-2 | TRBV7-6 | TRBD2 | CASSHLGLAGGNTGELFF
TRBJ2-1 | TRBV4-2 | NA | CASSQAPRASYNEQFF
TRBJ2-3 | TRBV5-1 | TRBD2 | CASSFPESGRADTQYF
TRBJ2-3 | TRBV4-3 | NA | CASSQGEQITTDTQYF
TRBJ2-5 | TRBV11-1 | TRBD1 | CASSLADPLSPSRDSQETQYF
TRBJ2-1 | TRBV7-6 | TRBD1 | CASSRTGGDDTEQFF
TRBJ2-3 | TRBV20-1 | NA | CSASSSVRPDTQYF
TRBJ2-1 | TRBV3-1 | NA | CASSPDHSYNEQFF
TRBJ2-1 | TRBV4-3 | TRBD1 | CASSTRQGLNEQFF
TRBJ2-5 | TRBV20-1 | TRBD1 | CSAIDRGRAKETQYF
TRBJ2-3 | TRBV7-2 | TRBD2 | CASSLVALAGVGDTQYF
TRBJ2-1 | TRBV5-8 | TRBD1 | CASSLRDRVSEQFF
TRBJ2-5 | TRBV6-1 | TRBD2 | CASSRRLAGGPRETQYF
TRBJ2-3 | TRBV7-8 | NA | CASTPREVTDTQYF
TRBJ2-5 | TRBV12-3/TRBV12-4 | NA | CASSPRGTKGETQYF
TRBJ2-1 | TRBV20-1 | NA | CSARNWLGYNEQFF
TRBJ1-5 | TRBV9 | NA | CASSLNAGNNQPQHF